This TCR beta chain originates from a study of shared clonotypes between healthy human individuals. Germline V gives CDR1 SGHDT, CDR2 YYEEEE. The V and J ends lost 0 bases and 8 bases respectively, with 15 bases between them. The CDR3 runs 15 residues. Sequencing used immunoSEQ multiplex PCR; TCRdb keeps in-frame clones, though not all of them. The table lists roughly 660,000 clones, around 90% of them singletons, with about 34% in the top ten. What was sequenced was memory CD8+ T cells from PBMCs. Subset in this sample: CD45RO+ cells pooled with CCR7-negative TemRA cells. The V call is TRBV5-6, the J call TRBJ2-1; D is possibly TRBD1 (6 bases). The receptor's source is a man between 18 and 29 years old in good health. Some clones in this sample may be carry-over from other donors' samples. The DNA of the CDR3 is TGTGCCAGCAGCTTGGTTGTGACAGGTTATGATGAGCAGTTCTTC. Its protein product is CASSLVVTGYDEQFF.